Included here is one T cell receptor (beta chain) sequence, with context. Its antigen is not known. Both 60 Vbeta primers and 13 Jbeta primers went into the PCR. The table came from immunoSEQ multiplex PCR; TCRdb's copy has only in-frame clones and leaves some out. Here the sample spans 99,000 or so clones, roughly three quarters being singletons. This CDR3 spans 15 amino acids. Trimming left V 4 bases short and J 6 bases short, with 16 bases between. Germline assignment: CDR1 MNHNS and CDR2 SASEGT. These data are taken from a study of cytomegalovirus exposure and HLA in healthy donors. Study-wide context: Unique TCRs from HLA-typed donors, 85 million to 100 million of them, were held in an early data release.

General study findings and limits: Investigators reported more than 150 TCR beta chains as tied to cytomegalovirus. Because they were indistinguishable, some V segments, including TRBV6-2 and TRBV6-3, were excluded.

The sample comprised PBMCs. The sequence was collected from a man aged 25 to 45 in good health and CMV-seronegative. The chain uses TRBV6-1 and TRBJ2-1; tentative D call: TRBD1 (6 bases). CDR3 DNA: TGTGCCAGCAGTGGTAGCAGGGGTCCTACCAATGAGCAGTTCTTC. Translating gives CASSGSRGPTNEQFF.